The clone carrying this T cell receptor (beta chain) was seen more than once but under ten times. This sample stems from a study of T cells in Graves' hyperthyroidism and ophthalmopathy. Whole-study context: Before treatment of any kind, peripheral blood was taken at initial diagnosis.

Researchers amplified the TCR beta CDR3 regions from RNA transcripts. First-round RT-PCR of the TCR CDR3 relied on the HTBI primer set. TCRdb used MiXCR to reprocess the multiplex PCR reads, holding one entry per CDR3 protein. The table shows about 600,000 distinct CDR3 sequences, with over 12% occurring only once. The V end was cut by 2 bases, the J end by 8 bases, with 12 bases between. The length of the CDR3 is 14 residues. Germline V gene lookup returns CDR1 KGHSH and CDR2 LQKENI. Input material: blood. The source of this sequence is a woman younger than 30 with Graves' ophthalmopathy. V and J are TRBV18 and TRBJ1-4; D is possibly TRBD1 (6 bases). The CDR3 is CASSPETGGEKLFF. The CDR3 DNA is TGTGCCAGCTCACCAGAGACAGGAGGAGAAAAACTGTTTTTT.